Following are 2 T cell receptor beta chains from one sample sequenced in a study of blood T cell repertoires in COVID-19. Data came from immunoSEQ multiplex PCR; TCRdb stores just in-frame clones and leaves some out. Of approximately 220,000 clones listed, 88% are singletons. Input material: peripheral blood. The receptors here all came from a man in his forties or fifties with acute or convalescent COVID-19.

The chain uses TRBV9 and TRBJ1-3; 10 bases are shared with TRBD1. Germline CDR1 SGDLS, CDR2 YYNGEE. J lost 0 bases, V lost 3 bases, and 9 bases had no gene match. The CDR3 extends over 18 amino acids. CDR3 nucleotides: TGTGCCAGCAGCGCCGGGAGGGGACAGGGGAGCTCTGGAAACACCATATATTTT. Its translation is CASSAGRGQGSSGNTIYF.

The count of this clone is one. As DNA, the CDR3 is TGTGCCAGCAGCTTCCAGCGGGGCCCAAATGAGCAGTTCTTC. It specifies CASSFQRGPNEQFF. The chain is built from TRBV7-2 and TRBJ2-1; 7 nucleotides match TRBD2. The CDR3 totals 14 residues. Germline lookup yields CDR1 SGHTA and CDR2 FQGNSA. With V trimmed by 3 bases and J by 7 bases, 6 bases remained unmatched. Using reference TRBV7-2 and TRBJ2-1 for the parts outside the CDR3, the full variable domain is GAGVSQSPSNKVTEKGKDVELRCDPISGHTALYWYRQSLGQGLEFLIYFQGNSAPDKSGLPSDRFSAERTGGSVSTLTIQRTQQEDSAVYLCASSFQRGPNEQFFGPGTRLTVL.